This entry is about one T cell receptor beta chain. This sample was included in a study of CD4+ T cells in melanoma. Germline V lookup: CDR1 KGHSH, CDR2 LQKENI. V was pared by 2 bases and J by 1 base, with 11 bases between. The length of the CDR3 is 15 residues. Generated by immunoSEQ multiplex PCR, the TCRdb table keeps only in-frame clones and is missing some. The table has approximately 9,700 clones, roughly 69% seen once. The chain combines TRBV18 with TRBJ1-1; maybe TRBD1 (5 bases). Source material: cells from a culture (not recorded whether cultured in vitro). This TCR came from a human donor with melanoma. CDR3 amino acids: CASSPIPTENTEAFF. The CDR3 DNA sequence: TGTGCCAGCTCACCAATCCCGACAGAGAACACTGAAGCTTTCTTT.